The entry below gives a single TCR beta chain sequence along with its context. Its matching antigen is unknown. Under the ViraFEST assay, PBMC were stimulated with viral peptide pools so that antigen-specific CD4+ T cells expanded. Sequencing was performed afterwards. Subsequent to a culture period of about nine days, CD4+ T cells were isolated. Either the mRNA-1273 or the BNT162b2 vaccine was given to participants as two doses. These data originate in a study of vaccination effects on CD4 cells after COVID-19. J gave up 0 bases and V 8 bases, and 2 bases lay outside the gene matches. The germline V gene encodes CDR1 MNHEY and CDR2 SMNVEV (reference sequence). CDR3 size: 14 residues. TCRdb's table, derived via immunoSEQ multiplex PCR, lists solely in-frame clones and lacks some. This sample carries roughly 34,000 clones, roughly 86% of them seen once, and the ten largest clones take less than 1.6%.

The gene calls are TRBV27 and TRBJ2-2; 8 positions match TRBD1. The sequences come from CD4+ T cells from PBMCs cultured with HCoV-NL63 spike peptides, collected after COVID-19 vaccination. The sequence came from a human donor who received a COVID-19 vaccine. Some clones in this sample may be carry-over from other donors' samples. The DNA for the CDR3 is TGTGCCAGCTCGGACAGGGCGAACACCGGGGAGCTGTTTTTT. Its protein is CASSDRANTGELFF.